Sequencing of this T cell receptor (beta chain) was carried out in a study of regulatory T cells in long-lasting Graves disease. Study observations and caveats: Persistent disease was characterized by preferential usage of TRBV28, TRBJ1-2 and TRBJ2-5.

CDR1 SGHNT and CDR2 YENEEA come from the germline V gene. The CDR3 sequence is 14 residues long. Arm-PCR of CDR3 regions and iRepertoire HTBI primers were used to build TCR beta libraries. TCRdb independently ran MiXCR on the multiplex PCR reads; one entry per CDR3 protein. The sample consists of fewer than 400,000 distinct CDR3 sequences, about 20% of them appearing once. The sample holds many counts of this clonotype. Its target is not known. A read error may account for a junction end that differs from germline. Time point meaning: newly diagnosed GD, antithyroid drugs for less than 3 months. Extracted RNA from PBMCs served as the source of the TCR library.

This sequence was found in a female donor with Graves disease. This specimen was peripheral blood mononuclear cells (PBMCs), taken at new diagnosis, from a patient treated with antithyroid drugs. The chain joins TRBV11-3 to TRBJ2-7; unclear D gene. CDR3 region: CASSQDEQLYEQYF. Written as DNA, the CDR3 is TGCGCCAGCAGCCAAGATGAACAGCTATACGAGCAGTACTTC.